These T cell receptor beta chains were read from a single sample in a study of cytomegalovirus exposure and HLA in healthy donors. Assay: immunoSEQ multiplex PCR; the TCRdb copy retains only in-frame clones and omits some. The table records approximately 120,000 clones, roughly 90% of them present only once. The material sequenced was PBMCs. The source is a woman under 30 in good health and CMV-seronegative. The CDR3 runs from the conserved cysteine through the conserved F or W.

v_gene	j_gene	CDR3aa
TRBV2	TRBJ1-3	CARRDFSSGNTIYF
TRBV5-4	TRBJ1-2	CASSPPGGGRTGYTF
TRBV14	TRBJ2-3	CASSQVTGGSTDTQYF
TRBV27	TRBJ2-1	CASSLVIRDEQFF
TRBV12-5	TRBJ1-1	CASGPGNTEAFF
TRBV4-1	TRBJ1-2	CASSQYLTGGVYGYTF
TRBV6-5	TRBJ2-7	CASTPGQGRDEQYF
TRBV6-6	TRBJ2-3	CASRTGTSGRDTQYF
TRBV6-5	TRBJ2-2	CASSLNLADTGELFF
TRBV6-6	TRBJ1-3	CASSRGQTGNTIYF
TRBV21-1	TRBJ2-7	CASPLSMTYEQYF
TRBV7-9	TRBJ1-1	CASNEGREHEAFF
TRBV6-6	TRBJ2-3	CASGASGGTTDTQYF
TRBV5-1	TRBJ2-3	CASSLLLAGGQDTQYF
TRBV7-8	TRBJ1-2	CASSLGIGGNYGYTF
TRBV4-1	TRBJ1-5	CASSQEQGANQPQHF
TRBV7-2	TRBJ2-5	CASSLQGTSGRRTQYF
TRBV5-1	TRBJ1-2	CASSQNWGHGYTF
TRBV27	TRBJ2-1	CASSLGRGFDEQFF
TRBV28	TRBJ1-1	CASSTTGLGNTEAFF
TRBV11-2	TRBJ2-1	CASSLRGDSSYNEQFF
TRBV5-5	TRBJ2-7	CATHHIGTGTYEQYF
TRBV2	TRBJ1-1	CASNQDRGYEAFF
TRBV5-1	TRBJ2-5	CASSWGGTQETQYF
TRBV28	TRBJ2-7	CASSSPSVTYEQYF
TRBV4-1	TRBJ2-1	CASSQSSISYNEQFF
TRBV7-2	TRBJ2-7	CASNNYPHPPYEQYF
TRBV11-3	TRBJ2-3	CASSLGSSSGGFTDTQYF
TRBV9	TRBJ2-1	CASSVEASGNNEQFF
TRBV2	TRBJ2-1	CASSPGLAVYYNEQFF
TRBV23-1	TRBJ2-7	CASSQIGGLSCSYEQYF
TRBV4-1	TRBJ2-7	CASSQDLVGAREQYF
TRBV5-6	TRBJ1-6	CASSFGTAYNSPLHF
TRBV9	TRBJ2-1	CASSVALVNEQFF